A single sample gave rise to the 32 T cell receptor beta chains below, sequenced in a study of blood T cells in healthy people across ages. Primed by a sample-barcoded 5' primer and a J-beta primer mix, a second PCR proceeded for about 6 to 11 cycles. Via MiXCR, TCRdb re-called the 5' RACE reads, giving one row per CDR3 protein. The sample lists roughly 700,000 distinct CDR3 sequences, about 25% seen once, with 9.4% in the top ten. These data were likewise used in another study, on T cells of mothers and their children.

Sample: blood. These receptors originate from a boy aged 5-17 years in good health.

This clonotype was seen more than once but under ten times. The chain couples TRBV20-1 to TRBJ2-7; 7 nucleotides line up with TRBD1. Trimming took 1 base from V and 2 from J; bases not matched to a gene: 11. In germline, CDR1 is DFQATT, CDR2 SNEGSKA (reference sequence). The CDR3 is 16 residues long. DNA for the CDR3: TGCAGTGCTAGAGTAGGGGGACAGAGTTTCACCTACGAGCAGTACTTC. Translated, it gives CSARVGGQSFTYEQYF.

This clonotype turned up a few times. This sequence joins TRBV29-1 and TRBJ2-4, with a weak D call TRBD2 (6 bases). The CDR3 consists of 14 residues. Trimming shortened V by 4 bases and J by 5 bases, and 15 bases separated the two germline ends. Germline values: CDR1 SQVTM, CDR2 ANQGSEA. CDR3: CSVGDAGRQNIQYF. DNA of the CDR3: TGCAGCGTTGGGGATGCAGGGAGGCAAAACATTCAGTACTTC.

This chain joins TRBV2 and TRBJ2-7, with D perhaps matching TRBD2 (5 bases). CDR3 size: 14 residues. V gave up 8 bases and J gave up 4 bases, with 18 bases separating them. Looked up from germline, CDR1 is SNHLY and CDR2 is FYNNEI. The chain's CDR3 is CASSPNLAGYEQYF. Written as DNA, the CDR3 is TGTGCCAGCTCCCCTAATCTCGCGGGTTACGAGCAGTACTTC.

This clonotype was seen a few times. V gene TRBV5-1 combines with J gene TRBJ2-2, with a tentative D call TRBD1 (6 bases). V gave up 4 bases and J gave up 6 bases, with 16 bases separating them. The V gene's germline CDR1 is SGHRS and CDR2 YFSETQ. This CDR3 has 15 residues. This chain's CDR3 is CASSAQGVDAGELFF. The CDR3 region has the DNA TGCGCCAGCAGCGCACAGGGTGTCGACGCCGGGGAGCTGTTTTTT.

In its sample, this clonotype was seen a few times. This sequence joins TRBV4-1 and TRBJ2-7; TRBD1 agrees at 7 bases. This CDR3 is 17 amino acids long. Germline CDR1 reads MGHRA; CDR2 reads YSYEKL. Germline trimming cut 1 base from V and 2 bases from J; bases unmatched to any gene: 11. This chain's CDR3 is CASSQGFDRARTYEQYF. As DNA, the CDR3 is TGCGCCAGCAGCCAAGGATTTGACAGGGCCCGAACCTACGAGCAGTACTTC.

Remarks on this clonotype: Mismatch with germline at one junction end may stem from a read error. V usage is TRBV29-1 and J usage is TRBJ2-5; D gene unclear. CDR1 and CDR2 (germline): SQVTM, ANQGSEA. CDR3 length: 10 residues. Here the CDR3 reads CSVDEVEFFF. The DNA of the CDR3 is TGCAGCGTTGATGAGGTAGAGTTCTTCTTC.

This clonotype was seen only once. The rearrangement links TRBV12-3 or TRBV12-4 to TRBJ2-1; 10 bases map to TRBD2. Trimming at V came to 6 bases and at J to 6 bases, leaving 5 bases not matched to a gene. CDR3 length equals 14 residues. The CDR3 DNA is TGTGCCAGCAGAACTAGCGGGGCGGGCAATGAGCAGTTCTTC. This translates into CASRTSGAGNEQFF.

The genes are TRBV4-2 and TRBJ2-4; no reliable D call. CDR1 is LGHNA and CDR2 is YNFKEQ in the germline V gene. Between the trimmed V and J ends, which lost 0 bases and 2 bases, there was a span of 8 bases. This CDR3 comprises 15 residues. The CDR3 DNA sequence: TGTGCCAGCAGCCAAGAAGGCGGTTCCAAAAACATTCAGTACTTC. Its protein product is CASSQEGGSKNIQYF.

This clonotype was detected only a few times. The chain joins TRBV27 to TRBJ2-5; the D gene is possibly TRBD1 (5 bases). The J call may be in error: the DNA end matches TRBJ2-1 better. The length of the CDR3 is 12 residues. CDR1 and CDR2 from the germline V gene are MNHEY and SMNVEV (reference sequence). CDR3 nucleotides: TGTGCCACCAGGGCACCGCGGAATGAGCAGTTCTTC. Protein product: CATRAPRNEQFF.

The chain employs TRBV7-8 and TRBJ2-1; TRBD1 matches 7 bases. TRBJ2-5 matches the DNA end more closely, so the J call is doubtful. The CDR3 consists of 14 residues. Germline CDR1 SGHVS, CDR2 FQNEAQ. Here the CDR3 DNA reads TGTGCCAGCAGCCCGAGGGACAGTGAAGAGACCCAGTACTTC. Translating gives CASSPRDSEETQYF.

The V call is TRBV19, the J call TRBJ2-6; D is uncertain. Trimming took off 7 bases at V and 4 bases at J, with 20 bases between the two ends. The CDR3 runs 17 residues. Germline assignment: CDR1 LNHDA and CDR2 SQIVND (reference sequence). In DNA, the CDR3 is TGTGCCAGTACTATCGGTTTCGTACGGGCCGGGGCCAACGTCCTGACTTTC. Its translation is CASTIGFVRAGANVLTF.

This clonotype was detected a few times. The V and J genes are TRBV6-5 and TRBJ2-5; 8 nucleotides align to TRBD2. Germline V gene data show CDR1 as MNHEY and CDR2 as SVGAGI. With 2 bases clipped from V and 3 bases from J, the junction kept 2 bases outside the gene matches. This CDR3 region has 14 residues. CDR3 DNA sequence: TGTGCCAGCAGTTACCGGCGGGGGGAAGAGACCCAGTACTTC. Translating it yields CASSYRRGEETQYF.

This chain links TRBV4-1 with TRBJ1-2; the D gene is possibly TRBD1 (6 bases). This CDR3 is 18 amino acids long. Germline CDR1 MGHRA, CDR2 YSYEKL. Trimming pared 1 base from V and 3 bases from J, leaving 21 bases between. CDR3 coding DNA: TGCGCCAGCAGCCAAGGGTTTTCCAACGGACAGATTTACTATGGCTACACCTTC. Translation: CASSQGFSNGQIYYGYTF.

This clonotype occurred a few times. The genes are TRBV12-3 or TRBV12-4 and TRBJ2-7, with D tentatively TRBD2 (5 bases). This CDR3 spans 13 amino acids. Trimming stripped 3 bases from V and 7 bases from J, with 13 bases between. CDR3 nucleotide sequence: TGTGCCAGCAGTTTTGACTTCCCGGGGGAGCAGTACTTC. Amino acid sequence: CASSFDFPGEQYF.

The V and J genes are TRBV13 and TRBJ2-7, with D perhaps matching TRBD1 (6 bases). The germline gives CDR1 PRHDT, CDR2 FYEKMQ (reference sequence). The V end lost 1 base, the J end lost 3 bases, and 13 bases lay between the germline ends. CDR3 length: 15 residues. CDR3 sequence reads: CASSLAGQRDYEQYF. In DNA form, the CDR3 reads TGTGCCAGCAGCTTAGCGGGACAAAGAGACTACGAGCAGTACTTC.

The rearrangement links TRBV29-1 to TRBJ1-1; D ambiguous. Germline loops: CDR1 SQVTM, CDR2 ANQGSEA. The germline V and J ends were trimmed by 3 bases and 1 base, with 6 bases remaining between them. The CDR3 loop spans 12 amino acids. Here the CDR3 reads CSVDFGNTEAFF. CDR3 DNA sequence: TGCAGCGTTGATTTCGGGAACACTGAAGCTTTCTTT. Full variable domain (outside the CDR3, taken from reference TRBV29-1 and TRBJ1-1): SAVISQKPSRDICQRGTSLTIQCQVDSQVTMMFWYRQQPGQSLTLIATANQGSEATYESGFVIDKFPISRPNLTFSTLTVSNMSPEDSSIYLCSVDFGNTEAFFGQGTRLTVV.

This chain joins TRBV27 and TRBJ2-1; D not resolved. The CDR3 is 13 residues long. V was trimmed by 4 bases and J by 4 bases, leaving 8 bases between them. Germline CDR1 MNHEY, CDR2 SMNVEV (reference sequence). The DNA of the CDR3 is TGTGCCAGCAGTTCTAATCTTTACAATGAGCAGTTCTTC. It specifies CASSSNLYNEQFF.

This clonotype was picked up a small number of times. The rearrangement links TRBV6-5 to TRBJ2-5; D remains ambiguous. The germline gives CDR1 MNHEY, CDR2 SVGAGI. The V gene lost 10 bases and the J gene lost 4 bases, with 4 bases spanning the gap. The CDR3 extends over 9 amino acids. This CDR3 is CATVETQYF. The CDR3 region has the DNA TGTGCCACCGTAGAGACCCAGTACTTC.

This clonotype came up a few times. The chain joins TRBV7-9 to TRBJ2-5, with D tentatively TRBD2 (6 bases). With the DNA end fitting TRBJ2-1 better, the J assignment may be wrong. This CDR3 is 16 amino acids long. Looked up from germline, CDR1 is SEHNR and CDR2 is FQNEAQ (reference sequence). In DNA form, the CDR3 reads TGTGCCAGCAGCTCTACCGGCGGGACTGCCATTACCGTGCAGTTCTTC. Amino acid sequence: CASSSTGGTAITVQFF.

This clonotype turned up a few times. The chain combines TRBV4-1 with TRBJ2-1, with 10 positions matching TRBD2. CDR1 is MGHRA and CDR2 is YSYEKL in the germline V gene. The CDR3 spans 17 residues. V lost 0 bases to trimming and J lost 4 bases; unmatched junction nucleotides: 6. The CDR3 protein is CASSQDLAGDRYNEQFF. CDR3 in DNA: TGCGCCAGCAGCCAAGATCTAGCGGGGGACCGTTACAATGAGCAGTTCTTC.

This clonotype was seen only a few times. The chain links TRBV4-2 to TRBJ2-1, with 10 positions matching TRBD2. This CDR3 region has 16 residues. After removal of 0 bases from V and 3 bases from J, the junction contained 2 bases not matched to a gene. Per the germline V gene, CDR1 is LGHNA and CDR2 is YNFKEQ. CDR3 bases: TGTGCCAGCAGCCAAGAACTAGCGGGATACTACAATGAGCAGTTCTTC. This codes for CASSQELAGYYNEQFF.

This chain uses TRBV4-1 with TRBJ2-5; 9 bases match TRBD1. CDR1 MGHRA and CDR2 YSYEKL come from the germline V gene. The CDR3 extends over 17 amino acids. V was pared by 0 bases and J by 2 bases, with 7 bases of the junction left unmatched. CDR3 amino acids: CASSQDPGQGVQETQYF. The CDR3 region has the DNA TGCGCCAGCAGCCAAGATCCGGGACAGGGAGTTCAAGAGACCCAGTACTTC.

This clonotype was counted a few times. This chain links TRBV20-1 with TRBJ2-2; D possibly corresponds to TRBD2 (5 bases). Germline CDR1 is DFQATT and CDR2 is SNEGSKA (reference sequence). Trimming removed 0 bases from V and 5 bases from J, with 10 bases in between. The CDR3 runs 14 residues. CDR3 in DNA: TGCAGTGCTAGAGATACTGGGAGAACCGGGGAGCTGTTTTTT. Translated: CSARDTGRTGELFF.

V usage is TRBV7-9 and J usage is TRBJ2-5; D call uncertain. The DNA end lines up better with TRBJ2-7; the J call may be wrong. This CDR3 is 12 amino acids long. Germline V lookup: CDR1 SEHNR, CDR2 FQNEAQ (reference sequence). In nucleotides, the CDR3 is TGTGCCAGCAGCTTGGGGAATAACGAGCAGTACTTC. The encoded protein is CASSLGNNEQYF.

This clonotype was seen a handful of times. This rearrangement joins TRBV28 to TRBJ2-7; 11 bases match TRBD2. The CDR3 covers 15 residues. CDR1 and CDR2 (germline): MDHEN, SYDVKM. V lost 6 bases, J lost 6 bases, and 10 bases stayed unmatched. This CDR3 reads CASSPISGRAAEQYF. CDR3 nucleotide sequence: TGTGCCAGCAGCCCGATTAGCGGGAGGGCCGCCGAGCAGTACTTC.

V gene TRBV3-1 combines with J gene TRBJ2-5; 9 bases agree with TRBD1. The J segment lost 4 bases and the V segment lost 4 bases, leaving 7 bases of the junction unmatched. The CDR3 has 15 residues. The germline V gene encodes CDR1 LGHDT and CDR2 YNNKEL (reference sequence). CDR3 DNA sequence: TGTGCCAGCAGCCCTAACTACAGGGGGCTAGAGACCCAGTACTTC. It translates to CASSPNYRGLETQYF.

The rearrangement links TRBV5-1 to TRBJ1-6; tentative D call: TRBD1 (5 bases). With 0 bases removed from V and 6 bases from J, the gap between germline ends came to 7 bases. CDR1 is SGHRS, CDR2 YFSETQ, per germline. The CDR3 runs to 14 residues. For the CDR3, the DNA is TGCGCCAGCAGCTTGGACGGGGGTAATTCACCCCTCCACTTT. Translation gives CASSLDGGNSPLHF.

The CDR3, as DNA: TGTGCCAGCTCAGCTACACCAGTGATCCAAGAGACCCAGTACTTC. As protein: CASSATPVIQETQYF. J is TRBJ2-5 and V is TRBV18; D call uncertain. Germline assignment: CDR1 KGHSH and CDR2 LQKENI. The ends were cut back, 5 bases at V and 1 base at J, with 14 bases in the middle. The CDR3 has 15 amino acids.

In its sample, this clonotype was seen a few times. This sequence joins TRBV21-1 and TRBJ1-2. TRBV21-1 is a pseudogene segment. The CDR3 has 15 amino acids. The CDR3 here is CASSKDIYTNYGYTF. DNA of the CDR3: TGTGCCAGCAGCAAAGATATCTATACTAACTATGGCTACACCTTC.

This clonotype was picked up a small number of times. The chain recombines TRBV21-1 with TRBJ2-5; the table's D call TRBD2 went unverified against the DNA. TRBV21-1 is designated a pseudogene. This CDR3 has 15 amino acids. The CDR3 bases are TGTGCCAGCAGTATTAGCGGGAGGAACAAAGAGACCCAGTACTTC. It codes for CASSISGRNKETQYF.

This chain links TRBV29-1 with TRBJ2-7; TRBD1 might be the D (5 bases). CDR3 length: 12 residues. Looked up from germline, CDR1 is SQVTM and CDR2 is ANQGSEA. V lost 7 bases to trimming and J lost 5 bases, with 15 bases between them. The CDR3 sequence is CSAGQGPNEQYF. The CDR3 coding sequence is TGCAGCGCGGGTCAGGGCCCCAACGAGCAGTACTTC.

This clonotype was seen more than once but under ten times. The rearrangement uses TRBV6-1 and TRBJ2-3, with TRBD2 matching 12 bases. The germline V gene has CDR1 MNHNS and CDR2 SASEGT. Germline trimming cut 4 bases from V and 3 bases from J; bases unmatched to any gene: 5. This CDR3 is built from 16 residues. The DNA of the CDR3 is TGTGCCAGCAGTGGTCCGACTAGCGGGAGTACAGATACGCAGTATTTT. Translating gives CASSGPTSGSTDTQYF.